Listed below are T cell receptor beta chains from one sample, sequenced in a study of CD8 T cell repertoires and HIV-1 epitope variants. Produced via immunoSEQ multiplex PCR; TCRdb's table is partial and in-frame only. The sample holds some 6,200 clones, 65% to 70% seen once. The antigens of these receptors remain unknown. Sequencing input: cultured CD8+ T cells derived from PBMCs. These receptors came from a male donor with HIV. CDR3s include the opening cysteine and the closing phenylalanine or tryptophan. D genes are given only for firm matches. The listing skips clone size in some rows; elsewhere it reads once, few, many or a size class.

d_call j_call v_call clone_size cdr3_aa cdr3_nt
TRBD1 TRBJ1-5 TRBV28 few CASRTGANQPQHF TGTGCCAGCAGGACAGGGGCGAATCAGCCCCAGCATTTT
NA TRBJ1-4 TRBV4-1 NA CASSQPRLGTNEKLFF TGCGCCAGCAGCCAACCCCGTCTAGGGACTAATGAAAAACTGTTTTTT
TRBD1 TRBJ2-7 TRBV5-6 few CASSSGTGSSYEQYF TGTGCCAGCAGCTCCGGGACAGGGAGCTCCTACGAGCAGTACTTC
NA TRBJ1-1 TRBV19 NA CASSMRGELTEAFF TGTGCCAGTAGTATGCGAGGGGAATTAACTGAAGCTTTCTTT
NA TRBJ2-2 TRBV5-1 NA CASSHDGGNTGELFF TGCGCCAGCAGCCACGACGGCGGGAACACCGGGGAGCTGTTTTTT
TRBD2 TRBJ2-5 TRBV7-6 NA CASSQGLAETQYF TGTGCCAGCAGCCAAGGACTAGCGGAGACCCAGTACTTC
NA TRBJ1-5 TRBV7-8 NA CASSLTQVGAGQPQHF TGTGCCAGCAGTCTTACCCAGGTCGGGGCAGGGCAGCCCCAGCATTTT
NA TRBJ1-2 TRBV19 medium-sized CASSIDHRAGYTF TGTGCCAGTAGTATAGATCACAGGGCCGGCTACACCTTC
NA TRBJ1-1 TRBV5-5 NA CASSPTGMNTEAFF TGTGCCAGCAGCCCCACTGGTATGAACACTGAAGCTTTCTTT
NA TRBJ1-5 TRBV7-9 NA CASSSTQGNSNQPQHF TGTGCCAGCAGCTCCACACAAGGGAATAGCAATCAGCCCCAGCATTTT
TRBD2 TRBJ2-1 TRBV11-2 NA CASSLVDRLAGGPREQFF TGTGCCAGCAGCTTAGTGGACCGACTAGCGGGGGGCCCCAGGGAGCAGTTCTTC
NA TRBJ2-7 TRBV2 once CASSEDNYEQYF TGTGCCAGCAGTGAGGACAACTACGAGCAGTACTTC
NA TRBJ2-1 TRBV28 NA CASSWGSVEQFF TGTGCCAGCAGTTGGGGTAGTGTTGAGCAGTTCTTC
NA TRBJ2-1 TRBV28 NA CASSQGFEDKRDEQFF TGTGCCAGCAGTCAGGGATTTGAAGATAAGAGGGATGAGCAGTTCTTC